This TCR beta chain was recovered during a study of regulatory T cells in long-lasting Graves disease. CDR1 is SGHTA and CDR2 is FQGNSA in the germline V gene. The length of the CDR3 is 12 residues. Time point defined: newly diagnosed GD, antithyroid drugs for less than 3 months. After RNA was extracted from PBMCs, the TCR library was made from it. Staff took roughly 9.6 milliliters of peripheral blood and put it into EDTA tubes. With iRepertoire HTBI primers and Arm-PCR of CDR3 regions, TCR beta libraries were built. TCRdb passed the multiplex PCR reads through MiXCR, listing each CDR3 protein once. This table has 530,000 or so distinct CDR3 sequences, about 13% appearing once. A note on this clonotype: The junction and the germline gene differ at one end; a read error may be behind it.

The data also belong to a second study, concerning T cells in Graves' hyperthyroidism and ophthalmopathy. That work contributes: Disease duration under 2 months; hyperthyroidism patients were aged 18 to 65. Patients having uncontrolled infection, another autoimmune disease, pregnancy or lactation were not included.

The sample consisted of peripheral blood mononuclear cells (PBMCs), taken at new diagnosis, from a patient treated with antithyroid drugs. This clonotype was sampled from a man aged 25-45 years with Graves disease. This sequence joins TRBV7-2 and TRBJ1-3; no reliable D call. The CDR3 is CASPPAGNTICF. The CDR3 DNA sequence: TGTGCCAGCCCCCCGGCGGGAAACACCATATGTTTT.